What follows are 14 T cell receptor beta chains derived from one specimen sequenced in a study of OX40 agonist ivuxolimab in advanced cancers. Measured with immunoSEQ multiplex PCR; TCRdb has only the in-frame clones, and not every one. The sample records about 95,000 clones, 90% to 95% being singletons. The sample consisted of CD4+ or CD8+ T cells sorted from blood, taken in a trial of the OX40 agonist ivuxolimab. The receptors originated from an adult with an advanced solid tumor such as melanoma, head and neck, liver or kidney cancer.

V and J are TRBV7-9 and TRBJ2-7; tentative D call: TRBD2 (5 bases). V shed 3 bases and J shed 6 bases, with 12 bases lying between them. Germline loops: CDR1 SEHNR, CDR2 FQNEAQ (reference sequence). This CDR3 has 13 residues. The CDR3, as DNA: TGTGCCAGCAGCTTCGGAGGCGCTCCCGAGCAGTACTTC. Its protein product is CASSFGGAPEQYF.

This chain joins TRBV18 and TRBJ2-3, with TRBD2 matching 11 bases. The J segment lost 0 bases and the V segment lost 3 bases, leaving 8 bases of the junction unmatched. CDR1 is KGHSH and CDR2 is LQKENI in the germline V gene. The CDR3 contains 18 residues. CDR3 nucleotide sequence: TGTGCCAGCTCACCTACTAGCGGGAGTGGGGCAAGCACAGATACGCAGTATTTT. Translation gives CASSPTSGSGASTDTQYF.

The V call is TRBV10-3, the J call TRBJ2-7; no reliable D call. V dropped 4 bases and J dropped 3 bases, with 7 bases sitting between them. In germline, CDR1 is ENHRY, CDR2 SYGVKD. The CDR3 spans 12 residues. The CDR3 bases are TGTGCCATCAGTGGCCATAACTACGAGCAGTACTTC. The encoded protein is CAISGHNYEQYF.

The CDR3 DNA follows: TGCGCCAGCAGCTTAACCGGGGCAGGGGGAGCCGAGCAGTACTTC. Amino acid sequence: CASSLTGAGGAEQYF. The rearrangement joins TRBV5-1 to TRBJ2-7, with 7 nucleotides matching TRBD1. After removal of 2 bases from V and 6 bases from J, the junction contained 11 bases not matched to a gene. The CDR3 has 15 amino acids. In germline, CDR1 is SGHRS, CDR2 YFSETQ.

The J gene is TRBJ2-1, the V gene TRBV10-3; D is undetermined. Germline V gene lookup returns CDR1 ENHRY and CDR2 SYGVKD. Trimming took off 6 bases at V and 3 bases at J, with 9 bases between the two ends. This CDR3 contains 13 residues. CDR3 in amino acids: CAIRGADYNEQFF. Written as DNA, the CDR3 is TGTGCCATCAGGGGCGCGGACTACAATGAGCAGTTCTTC.

CDR3 region: CASSRLAGVRNTGELFF. CDR3 coding DNA: TGTGCCAGCTCCAGACTAGCGGGGGTTCGAAACACCGGGGAGCTGTTTTTT. The chain joins TRBV2 to TRBJ2-2; 12 nucleotides line up with TRBD2. This CDR3 is 17 amino acids long. CDR1 is SNHLY, CDR2 FYNNEI, per germline. V was clipped by 8 bases and J by 2 bases; unmatched bases: 9.

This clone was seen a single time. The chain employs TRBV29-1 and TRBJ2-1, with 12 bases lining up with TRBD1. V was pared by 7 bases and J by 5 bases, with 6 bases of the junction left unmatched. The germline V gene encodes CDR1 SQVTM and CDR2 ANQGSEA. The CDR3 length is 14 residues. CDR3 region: CSAGTGGKDNEQFF. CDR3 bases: TGCAGCGCTGGGACAGGGGGCAAGGACAATGAGCAGTTCTTC.

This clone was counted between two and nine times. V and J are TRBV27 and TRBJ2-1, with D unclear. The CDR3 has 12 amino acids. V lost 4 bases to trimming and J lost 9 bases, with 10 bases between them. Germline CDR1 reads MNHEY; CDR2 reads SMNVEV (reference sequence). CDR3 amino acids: CASSSWPGEQFF. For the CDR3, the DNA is TGTGCCAGCAGTTCTTGGCCCGGTGAGCAGTTCTTC.

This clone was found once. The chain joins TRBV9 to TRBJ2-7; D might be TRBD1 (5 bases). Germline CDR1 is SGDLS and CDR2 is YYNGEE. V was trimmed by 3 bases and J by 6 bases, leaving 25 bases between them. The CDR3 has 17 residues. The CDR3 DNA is TGTGCCAGCAGCGGCTCTAAGGGGCCCCTTGTCCGCCTCGAGCAGTACTTC. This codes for CASSGSKGPLVRLEQYF.

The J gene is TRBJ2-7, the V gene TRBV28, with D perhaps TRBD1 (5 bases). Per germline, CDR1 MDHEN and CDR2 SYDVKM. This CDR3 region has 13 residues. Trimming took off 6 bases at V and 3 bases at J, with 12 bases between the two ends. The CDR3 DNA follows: TGTGCCAGCAGAACCGACAGACTCTACGAGCAGTACTTC. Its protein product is CASRTDRLYEQYF. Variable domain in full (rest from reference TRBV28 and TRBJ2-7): DVKVTQSSRYLVKRTGEKVFLECVQDMDHENMFWYRQDPGLGLRLIYFSYDVKMKEKGDIPEGYSVSREKKERFSLILESASTNQTSMYLCASRTDRLYEQYFGPGTRLTVT.

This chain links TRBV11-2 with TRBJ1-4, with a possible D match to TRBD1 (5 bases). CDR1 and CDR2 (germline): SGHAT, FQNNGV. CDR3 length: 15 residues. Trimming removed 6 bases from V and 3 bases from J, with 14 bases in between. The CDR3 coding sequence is TGTGCCAGCAGATCCTCCCTGGGGGCTAATGAAAAACTGTTTTTT. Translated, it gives CASRSSLGANEKLFF.

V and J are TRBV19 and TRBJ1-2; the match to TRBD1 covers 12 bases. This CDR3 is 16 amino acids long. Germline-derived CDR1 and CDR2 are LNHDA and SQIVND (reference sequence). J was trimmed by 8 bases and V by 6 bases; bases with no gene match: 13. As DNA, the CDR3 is TGTGCCAGTAGGACCGGGACAGGGGGCGCAATGAGGGGCTACACCTTC. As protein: CASRTGTGGAMRGYTF.

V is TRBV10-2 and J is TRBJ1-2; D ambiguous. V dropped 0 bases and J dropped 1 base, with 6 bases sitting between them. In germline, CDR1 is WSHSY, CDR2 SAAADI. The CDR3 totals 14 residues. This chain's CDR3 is CASSESKVNYGYTF. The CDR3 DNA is TGCGCCAGCAGTGAGTCTAAGGTTAACTATGGCTACACCTTC.

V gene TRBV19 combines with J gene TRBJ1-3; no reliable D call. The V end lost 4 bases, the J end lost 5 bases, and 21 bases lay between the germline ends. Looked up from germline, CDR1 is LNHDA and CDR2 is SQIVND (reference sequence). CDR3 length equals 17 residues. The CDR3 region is CASSTPGSPERRNTIYF. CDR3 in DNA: TGTGCCAGTAGTACCCCGGGATCGCCGGAAAGGAGAAACACCATATATTTT.